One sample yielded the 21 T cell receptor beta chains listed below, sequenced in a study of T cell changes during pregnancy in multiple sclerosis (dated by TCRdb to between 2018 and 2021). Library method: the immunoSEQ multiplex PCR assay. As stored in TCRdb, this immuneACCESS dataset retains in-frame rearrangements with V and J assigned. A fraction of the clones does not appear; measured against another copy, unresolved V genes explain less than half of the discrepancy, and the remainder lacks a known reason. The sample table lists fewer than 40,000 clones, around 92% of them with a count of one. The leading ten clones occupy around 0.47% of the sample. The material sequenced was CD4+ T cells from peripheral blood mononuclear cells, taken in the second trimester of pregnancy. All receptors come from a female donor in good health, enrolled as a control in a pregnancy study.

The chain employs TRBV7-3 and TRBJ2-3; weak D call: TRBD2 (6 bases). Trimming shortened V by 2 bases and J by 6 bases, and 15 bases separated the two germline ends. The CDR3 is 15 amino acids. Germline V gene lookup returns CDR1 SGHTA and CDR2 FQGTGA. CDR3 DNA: TGTGCCAGCAGCTTAGACCGGGACTCGACGGATACGCAGTATTTT. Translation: CASSLDRDSTDTQYF. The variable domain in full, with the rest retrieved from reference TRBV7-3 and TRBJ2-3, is GAGVSQTPSNKVTEKGKYVELRCDPISGHTALYWYRQSLGQGPEFLIYFQGTGAADDSGLPNDRFFAVRPEGSVSTLKIQRTERGDSAVYLCASSLDRDSTDTQYFGPGTRLTVL.

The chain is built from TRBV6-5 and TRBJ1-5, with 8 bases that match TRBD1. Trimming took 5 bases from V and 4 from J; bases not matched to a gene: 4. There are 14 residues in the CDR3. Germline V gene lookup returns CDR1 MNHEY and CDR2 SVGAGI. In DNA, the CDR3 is TGTGCCAGCAGTACCGGGACAGGTAATCAGCCCCAGCATTTT. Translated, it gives CASSTGTGNQPQHF.

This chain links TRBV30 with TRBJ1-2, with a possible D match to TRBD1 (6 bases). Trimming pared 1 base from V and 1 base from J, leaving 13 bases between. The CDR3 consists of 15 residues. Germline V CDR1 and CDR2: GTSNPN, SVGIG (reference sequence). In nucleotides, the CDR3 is TGTGCCTGGAGTGGGGGAGGGGGGAATAACTATGGCTACACCTTC. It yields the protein CAWSGGGGNNYGYTF. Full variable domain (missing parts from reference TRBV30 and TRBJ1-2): SQTIHQWPATLVQPVGSPLSLECTVEGTSNPNLYWYRQAAGRGLQLLFYSVGIGQISSEVPQNLSASRPQDRQFILSSKKLLLSDSGFYLCAWSGGGGNNYGYTFGSGTRLTVV.

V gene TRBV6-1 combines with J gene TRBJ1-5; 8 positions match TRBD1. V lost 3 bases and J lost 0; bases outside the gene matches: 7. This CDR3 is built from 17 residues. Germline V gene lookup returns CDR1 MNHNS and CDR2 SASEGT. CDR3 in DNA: TGTGCCAGCAGTGACCAGGGGGCCAGCCTTAGCAATCAGCCCCAGCATTTT. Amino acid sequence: CASSDQGASLSNQPQHF.

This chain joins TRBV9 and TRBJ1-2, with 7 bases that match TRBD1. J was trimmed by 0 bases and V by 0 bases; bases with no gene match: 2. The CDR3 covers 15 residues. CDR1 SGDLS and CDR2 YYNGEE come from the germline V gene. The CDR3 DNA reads TGTGCCAGCAGCGTAGCAGGGGGATCTAACTATGGCTACACCTTC. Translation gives CASSVAGGSNYGYTF.

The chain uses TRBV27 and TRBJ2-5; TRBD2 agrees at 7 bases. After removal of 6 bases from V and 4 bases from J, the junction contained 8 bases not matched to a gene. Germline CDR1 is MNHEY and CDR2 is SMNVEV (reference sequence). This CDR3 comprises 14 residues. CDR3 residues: CASSPGRGVETQYF. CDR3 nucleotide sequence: TGTGCCAGCAGCCCGGGACGGGGGGTAGAGACCCAGTACTTC.

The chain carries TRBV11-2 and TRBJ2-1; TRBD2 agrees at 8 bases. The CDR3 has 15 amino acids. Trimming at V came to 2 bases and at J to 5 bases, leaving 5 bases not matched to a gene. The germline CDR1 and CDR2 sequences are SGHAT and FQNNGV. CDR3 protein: CASSLTGGAHNEQFF. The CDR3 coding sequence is TGTGCCAGCAGCTTAACCGGGGGGGCCCACAATGAGCAGTTCTTC.

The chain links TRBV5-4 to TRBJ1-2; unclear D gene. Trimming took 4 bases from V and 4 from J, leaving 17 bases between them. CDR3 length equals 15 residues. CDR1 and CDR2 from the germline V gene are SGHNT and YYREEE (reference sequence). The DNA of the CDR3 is TGTGCCAGCAGCACAGACAAACCACGGGGCTATGGCTACACCTTC. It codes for CASSTDKPRGYGYTF.

CDR3 bases: TGCGCCAGCAGCTCCGAGACTAGGGCCTACGAGCAGTACTTC. Translating gives CASSSETRAYEQYF. The chain has TRBV5-1 and TRBJ2-7; a weak D match, TRBD2 (6 bases). Trimming removed 3 bases at V and 2 bases at J, with 12 bases between. This CDR3 has 14 residues. The V gene's germline CDR1 is SGHRS and CDR2 YFSETQ.

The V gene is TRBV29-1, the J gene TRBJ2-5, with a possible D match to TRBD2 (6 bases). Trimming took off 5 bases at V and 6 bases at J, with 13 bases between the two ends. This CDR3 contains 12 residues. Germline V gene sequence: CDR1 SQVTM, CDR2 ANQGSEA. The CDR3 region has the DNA TGCAGCGTTTCGCGGGAAGTGCAGACCCAGTACTTC. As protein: CSVSREVQTQYF.

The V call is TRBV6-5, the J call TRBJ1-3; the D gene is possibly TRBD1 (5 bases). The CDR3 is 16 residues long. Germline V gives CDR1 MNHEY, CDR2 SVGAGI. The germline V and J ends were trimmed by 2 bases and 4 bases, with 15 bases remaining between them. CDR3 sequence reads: CASSYGQGGRGNTIYF. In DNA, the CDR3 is TGTGCCAGCAGTTACGGTCAGGGAGGTAGAGGAAACACCATATATTTT.

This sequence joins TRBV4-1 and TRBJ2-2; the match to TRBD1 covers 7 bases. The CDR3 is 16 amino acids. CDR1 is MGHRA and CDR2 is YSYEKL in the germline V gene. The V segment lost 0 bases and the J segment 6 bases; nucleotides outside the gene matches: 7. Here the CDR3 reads CASSQDLGGGAGELFF. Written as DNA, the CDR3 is TGCGCCAGCAGCCAAGATCTAGGGGGCGGTGCCGGGGAGCTGTTTTTT.

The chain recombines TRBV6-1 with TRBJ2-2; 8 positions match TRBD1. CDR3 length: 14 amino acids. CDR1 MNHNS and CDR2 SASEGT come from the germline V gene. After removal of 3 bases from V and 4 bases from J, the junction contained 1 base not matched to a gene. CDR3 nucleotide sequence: TGTGCCAGCAGTGAGACAGGGGTCACCGGGGAGCTGTTTTTT. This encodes CASSETGVTGELFF.

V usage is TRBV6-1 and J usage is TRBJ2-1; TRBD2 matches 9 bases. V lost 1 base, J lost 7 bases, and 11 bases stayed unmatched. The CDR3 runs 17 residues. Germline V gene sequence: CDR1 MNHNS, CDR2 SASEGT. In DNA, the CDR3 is TGTGCCAGCAGTGAAGGCCCTTCCCGCGGGGGGGAAAATGAGCAGTTCTTC. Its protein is CASSEGPSRGGENEQFF.

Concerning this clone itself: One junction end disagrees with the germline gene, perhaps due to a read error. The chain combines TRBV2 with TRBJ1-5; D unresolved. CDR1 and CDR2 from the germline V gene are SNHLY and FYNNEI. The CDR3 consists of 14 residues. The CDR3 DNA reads TGTGCCAGCAGCGAAGTCTGGCTGTATCAGCCCCAGCATTTT. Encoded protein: CASSEVWLYQPQHF. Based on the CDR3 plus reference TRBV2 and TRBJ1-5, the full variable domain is EPEVTQTPSHQVTQMGQEVILRCVPISNHLYFYWYRQILGQKVEFLVSFYNNEISEKSEIFDDQFSVERPDGSNFTLKIRSTKLEDSAMYFCASSEVWLYQPQHFGDGTRLSIL.

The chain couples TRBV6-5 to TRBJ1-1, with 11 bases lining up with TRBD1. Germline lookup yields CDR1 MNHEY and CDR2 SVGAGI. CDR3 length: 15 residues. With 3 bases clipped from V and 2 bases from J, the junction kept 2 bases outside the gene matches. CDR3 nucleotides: TGTGCCAGCAGTTATGGGACAGGGGGTAACACTGAAGCTTTCTTT. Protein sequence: CASSYGTGGNTEAFF.

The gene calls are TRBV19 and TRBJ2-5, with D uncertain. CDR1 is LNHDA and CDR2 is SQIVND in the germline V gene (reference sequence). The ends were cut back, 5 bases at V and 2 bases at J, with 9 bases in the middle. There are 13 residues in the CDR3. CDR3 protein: CASSVQLQETQYF. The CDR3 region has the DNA TGTGCCAGTAGTGTACAGCTTCAAGAGACCCAGTACTTC.

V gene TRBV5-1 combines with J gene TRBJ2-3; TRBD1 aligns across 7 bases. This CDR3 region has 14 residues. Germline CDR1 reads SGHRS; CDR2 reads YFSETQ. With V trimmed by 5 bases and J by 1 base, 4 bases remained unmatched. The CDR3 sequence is CASRYQGGTDTQYF. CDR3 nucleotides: TGCGCCAGCAGATACCAGGGGGGCACAGATACGCAGTATTTT. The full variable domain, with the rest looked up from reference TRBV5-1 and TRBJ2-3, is KAGVTQTPRYLIKTRGQQVTLSCSPISGHRSVSWYQQTPGQGLQFLFEYFSETQRNKGNFPGRFSGRQFSNSRSEMNVSTLELGDSALYLCASRYQGGTDTQYFGPGTRLTVL.

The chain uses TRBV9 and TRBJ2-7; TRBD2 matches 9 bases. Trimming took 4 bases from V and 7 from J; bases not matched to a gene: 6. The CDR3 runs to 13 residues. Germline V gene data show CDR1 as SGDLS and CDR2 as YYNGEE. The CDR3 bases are TGTGCCAGCAGCCCCGGGACTAGCAAGGAGCAGTACTTC. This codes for CASSPGTSKEQYF.

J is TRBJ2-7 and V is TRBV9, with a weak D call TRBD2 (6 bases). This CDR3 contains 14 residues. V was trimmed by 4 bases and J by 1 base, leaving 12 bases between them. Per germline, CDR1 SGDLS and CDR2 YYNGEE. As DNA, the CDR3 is TGTGCCAGCAGCTCGGGACTTCAGTCCTACGAGCAGTACTTC. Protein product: CASSSGLQSYEQYF.

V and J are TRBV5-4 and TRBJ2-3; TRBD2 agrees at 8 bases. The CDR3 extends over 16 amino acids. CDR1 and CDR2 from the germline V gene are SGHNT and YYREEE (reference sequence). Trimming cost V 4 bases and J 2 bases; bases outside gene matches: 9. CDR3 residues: CASSTGLVLNTDTQYF. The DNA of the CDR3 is TGTGCCAGCAGCACGGGACTAGTCTTGAACACAGATACGCAGTATTTT. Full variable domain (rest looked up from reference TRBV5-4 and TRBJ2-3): ETGVTQSPTHLIKTRGQQVTLRCSSQSGHNTVSWYQQALGQGPQFIFQYYREEENGRGNFPPRFSGLQFPNYSSELNVNALELDDSALYLCASSTGLVLNTDTQYFGPGTRLTVL.